These T cell receptor beta chains were read from a single sample in a study of blood T cells in healthy people across ages. TCRdb called the 5' RACE reads again in MiXCR, with one record for every CDR3 protein. The sample gives 550,000 to 800,000 distinct CDR3 sequences, 32% of which show up once; about 16% is in the top ten. Source material: blood. The receptors shown here come from an elderly woman in good health. CDR3s include the opening cysteine and the closing phenylalanine or tryptophan. D genes are given only for firm matches. Clone size is stated in some rows and not others, as once, few, many or a class when expanded.

CASSFDNRGMEAFF | TGTGCCAGCAGTTTTGATAACAGGGGAATGGAAGCTTTCTTT | TRBD1 | TRBJ1-1 | TRBV12-3/TRBV12-4 | 14 | few
CAWSKRTGGSPGGSEAFF | TGTGCCTGGAGTAAAAGGACAGGGGGCTCCCCTGGGGGTAGTGAAGCTTTCTTT | TRBD1 | TRBJ1-1 | TRBV30 | 18 | .
CASSLRQLDTQYF | TGTGCCAGCAGCTTACGACAGTTAGATACGCAGTATTTT | . | TRBJ2-3 | TRBV7-7 | 13 | many
CAWRSGQIHTEAFF | TGTGCCTGGAGGTCGGGACAGATCCACACTGAAGCTTTCTTT | TRBD1 | TRBJ1-1 | TRBV30 | 14 | .
CASSPVAGSNEQFF | TGTGCTAGCAGCCCGGTGGCCGGCAGCAATGAGCAGTTCTTC | . | TRBJ2-1 | TRBV7-7 | 14 | many
CASSQTRDRGGEQYF | TGTGCCAGCAGCCAGACACGGGACAGGGGAGGAGAGCAGTACTTC | TRBD1 | TRBJ2-7 | TRBV7-9 | 15 | .
CSSIPGGGNTDTQYF | TGCAGTTCTATCCCTGGGGGGGGTAACACAGATACGCAGTATTTT | TRBD2 | TRBJ2-3 | TRBV20-1 | 15 | few
CASSYRSTSYEQYF | TGTGCCAGCAGTTACCGGTCGACCTCCTACGAGCAGTACTTC | . | TRBJ2-7 | TRBV7-2 | 14 | few
CSVEFRGHPRDTQYF | TGCAGCGTTGAATTCAGGGGCCACCCTCGGGATACGCAGTATTTT | . | TRBJ2-3 | TRBV29-1 | 15 | .
CASSVATSPNTEAFF | TGTGCCAGCAGCGTAGCTACCTCACCTAACACTGAAGCTTTCTTT | . | TRBJ1-1 | TRBV9 | 15 | many
CSASGVAGEYNEQFF | TGCAGTGCGAGTGGGGTAGCGGGGGAATACAATGAGCAGTTCTTC | TRBD2 | TRBJ2-1 | TRBV20-1 | 15 | many
CASSPVAGGETQFF | TGTGCCAGCAGTCCTGTAGCGGGAGGGGAGACCCAGTTCTTC | TRBD2 | TRBJ2-1 | TRBV28 | 14 | .
CASSYSGTGNYGYTF | TGTGCCAGCAGTTACTCCGGGACAGGGAACTATGGCTACACCTTC | TRBD1 | TRBJ1-2 | TRBV6-2/TRBV6-3 | 15 | many
CSAREPHSTGREQYF | TGCAGTGCTAGAGAGCCCCACTCAACAGGGCGAGAGCAGTACTTC | . | TRBJ2-5 | TRBV20-1 | 15 | .
CASSQGVGGRSPLHF | TGTGCCAGCAGCCAAGGCGTAGGGGGACGATCACCCCTCCACTTT | . | TRBJ1-6 | TRBV7-2 | 15 | many
CASSQDPLSVGGKSIETQYF | TGTGCCAGCAGCCAAGACCCCCTTTCGGTAGGGGGCAAGTCCATTGAGACCCAGTACTTC | TRBD1 | TRBJ2-5 | TRBV4-2 | 20 | .
CASSYSSNLAGEPGAQYF | TGTGCCAGCAGTTACTCGAGTAACCTAGCGGGGGAGCCAGGAGCGCAGTATTTT | TRBD2 | TRBJ2-3 | TRBV6-5 | 18 | .